This record covers a single T cell receptor (beta chain). Its antigen has not been determined. There are no base qualities to consult, and no much larger clone falls within one base. TCRbeta CDR3 regions were amplified from genomic DNA by means of the immunoSEQ Assay, a bias-controlled multiplex PCR. Per the original workflow: The number of nucleated cells in each sample was estimated by amplification of reference gene primers within the assay. To quantify the absolute abundance of each unique TCRbeta CDR3 rearrangement, sequence reads were collapsed and filtered. Productive Simpson clonality was computed per sample as the square root of Simpson's diversity index over productive rearrangements. TCRdb re-hosts the immuneACCESS table, in-frame sequences only. Its copies lack some clones; in the studies checked, an unresolved V gene accounts for under half of them, and the cause for the rest is not known. V and J calls plus clone size are reproduced from that table; the DNA served to infer D and trimming. The sample table holds 400,000 to 500,000 clones, of which approximately 87% were seen once. The ten largest make up over 1.5% of the sample.

The data originate from a study of blood T cell repertoires in COVID-19 (dated by TCRdb to the early 2020s). Background for the entire study: The collaborator samples originated in the United States, Italy and Spain and spanned the acute and convalescent phases of COVID-19. The prospective study material was composed of cDNA or gDNA derived from T cells, B-cell-depleted T cells, or PBMCs. The samples were drawn from two sources: the first 160 participants of the ongoing ImmuneRACE study, and 1,000 to 1,500 subjects contributed by 6 global collaborators. Where HLA class I and class II types were available, the types were taken from metadata supplied by the sample provider, not from assay-based typing. Nearly every sample came with metadata listing a de-identified subject ID, COVID-19 status, age in years and sex. The dataset comprised deeply sampled blood TCRbeta repertoires from subjects exposed to, actively infected with, or recovered from COVID-19. The repertoires were made available in a free public database intended to serve as a resource for research on the immune response to SARS-CoV-2. Broad study findings and their caveats: The amount of clinical and demographic metadata varied by source and participant and was provided uncurated.

In the prospective study, participants were about 18 to 95 years old, resided in about two dozen geographic areas of the United States, and were enrolled through a virtual design. In the prospective study, participants were assigned to cohorts based on the clinical history participants reported in a screening survey and a study questionnaire. ImmuneRACE Cohort 3 recovered participants were defined by two consecutive negative NP/OP PCR tests, healthcare professional clearance, or symptom resolution. In the prospective study, mobile phlebotomists collected whole blood, serum and a nasopharyngeal or oropharyngeal swab from each participant. Additional blood draws and questionnaires over an approximately 2-month period could optionally be provided by prospective study participants. Blood samples from the prospective study were shipped frozen or at room temperature prior to DNA extraction. The germline V and J ends show losses of 2 bases and 7 bases respectively, and no gene match explains 7 bases of the junction. From the germline V gene, CDR1 is SGHTA and CDR2 is FQGNSA. The CDR3 holds 14 amino acids from the cysteine to the phenylalanine. Only the CDR3 portion is preserved as DNA: 42 bases, with reading frame beginning at the first base.

Recombination connected TRBV7-2 to TRBJ2-7; a stretch of 8 junction bases matches TRBD1. Sequences were obtained from PBMCs or T cells enriched from blood (not recorded which). The receptor comes from a woman aged 40 to 50 who had recovered from COVID-19. CDR3 sequence: CASSLNRGVGEQYF. Here is the DNA: TGTGCCAGCAGCTTAAACAGGGGGGTTGGGGAGCAGTACTTC.